A single sample is the source of the 14 T cell receptor beta chains below, sequenced in a study of cytomegalovirus exposure and HLA in healthy donors. PCR employed 60 Vbeta and 13 Jbeta primers. Only in-frame clones appear in the TCRdb table, and some are missing; sequencing was by immunoSEQ multiplex PCR. The table shows 100,000 to 150,000 clones, with 74% occurring only once. Material for sequencing was PBMCs. Every receptor here comes from a man aged 35 to 55 in good health and CMV-seropositive.

The chain is built from TRBV10-3 and TRBJ1-3; 9 positions agree with TRBD1. The CDR3 length is 17 residues. V lost 4 bases to trimming and J lost 2 bases; unmatched junction nucleotides: 9. Germline CDR1 is ENHRY and CDR2 is SYGVKD. Written as DNA, the CDR3 is TGTGCCATCAGTGTTTTTCGCCGGGACAGGGCTGGAAACACCATATATTTT. As protein: CAISVFRRDRAGNTIYF.

This clone was observed a handful of times. The chain uses TRBV6-5 and TRBJ2-7, with TRBD2 matching 10 bases. The CDR3 has 15 amino acids. The J segment lost 9 bases and the V segment lost 10 bases, leaving 18 bases of the junction unmatched. The V gene's germline CDR1 is MNHEY and CDR2 SVGAGI. The CDR3 DNA follows: TGTGCCAACAGCGGGGGGGGGAACGGGTTTGTAGGGCAGTACTTC. Amino acids: CANSGGGNGFVGQYF.

The chain links TRBV19 to TRBJ1-2, with unresolved D. Trimming stripped 7 bases from V and 0 bases from J, with 3 bases between. Germline lookup yields CDR1 LNHDA and CDR2 SQIVND (reference sequence). CDR3 length equals 11 residues. In nucleotides, the CDR3 is TGTGCCAGTACGGCTAACTATGGCTACACCTTC. This codes for CASTANYGYTF.

V gene TRBV4-2 combines with J gene TRBJ2-5, with TRBD2 identical over 7 bases. The junction had 12 bases not matched to a gene; V was cut back by 1 base and J by 4 bases. This CDR3 is built from 17 residues. Germline V gene data show CDR1 as LGHNA and CDR2 as YNFKEQ. The CDR3 DNA reads as TGTGCCAGCAGCCAAGGACGAGTAAGGACTAGTGGAGAGACCCAGTACTTC. It codes for CASSQGRVRTSGETQYF.

The genes are TRBV9 and TRBJ2-1; D remains unclear. From germline, CDR1 is SGDLS and CDR2 YYNGEE. The CDR3 is 15 residues long. V shed 1 base and J shed 5 bases, with 13 bases lying between them. CDR3 in amino acids: CASSVMSRSDNEQFF. The CDR3 DNA follows: TGTGCCAGCAGCGTAATGTCTAGATCCGACAATGAGCAGTTCTTC.

The genes are TRBV28 and TRBJ2-3; 7 bases are a match to TRBD1. The J segment lost 1 base and the V segment lost 4 bases, leaving 2 bases of the junction unmatched. Germline V gene lookup returns CDR1 MDHEN and CDR2 SYDVKM. CDR3 length: 14 residues. The chain's CDR3 is CASSYTGGTDTQYF. In DNA form, the CDR3 reads TGTGCCAGCAGTTATACAGGGGGCACAGATACGCAGTATTTT. Looking up the rest from reference TRBV28 and TRBJ2-3 gives the full variable domain: DVKVTQSSRYLVKRTGEKVFLECVQDMDHENMFWYRQDPGLGLRLIYFSYDVKMKEKGDIPEGYSVSREKKERFSLILESASTNQTSMYLCASSYTGGTDTQYFGPGTRLTVL.

The chain uses TRBV5-1 and TRBJ2-3; 15 bases align to TRBD2. With V trimmed by 4 bases and J by 4 bases, 7 bases remained unmatched. Germline V gene lookup returns CDR1 SGHRS and CDR2 YFSETQ. This CDR3 spans 17 amino acids. CDR3: CASSPGLAGGRADTQYF. CDR3 coding DNA: TGCGCCAGCAGCCCCGGACTAGCGGGGGGGCGGGCAGATACGCAGTATTTT.

The V call is TRBV7-3, the J call TRBJ1-5, with TRBD1 as a possible D gene (6 bases). Germline V CDR1 and CDR2: SGHTA, FQGTGA. The CDR3 length is 13 residues. V was pared by 5 bases and J by 4 bases, with 9 bases between. The CDR3 reads CASSLDRNQPQHF. CDR3 in DNA: TGTGCCAGCAGCCTTGACAGGAATCAGCCCCAGCATTTT.

The rearrangement uses TRBV4-2 and TRBJ1-2, with no clear D. V was pared by 0 bases and J by 8 bases, with 16 bases between. The length of the CDR3 is 15 residues. Germline V gene lookup returns CDR1 LGHNA and CDR2 YNFKEQ. The CDR3 sequence: CASSQERAQPRGYTF. The CDR3, as DNA: TGTGCCAGCAGCCAAGAGAGAGCGCAGCCCCGGGGCTACACCTTC.

This clone was seen only a few times. The rearrangement links TRBV6-1 to TRBJ1-2, with TRBD1 as a possible D gene (5 bases). This CDR3 has 13 residues. Germline CDR1 is MNHNS and CDR2 is SASEGT. The ends were cut back, 4 bases at V and 8 bases at J, with 14 bases in the middle. The CDR3 is CASSGGRVEGYTF. The CDR3 DNA sequence: TGTGCCAGCAGTGGGGGGAGGGTTGAAGGCTACACCTTC.

The chain employs TRBV19 and TRBJ1-2, with D tentatively TRBD1 (5 bases). The CDR3 sequence is 16 residues long. The V gene lost 5 bases and the J gene lost 6 bases, with 22 bases spanning the gap. CDR1 and CDR2 (germline): LNHDA, SQIVND (reference sequence). The CDR3 protein is CASSQGLMFAGHGYTF. In nucleotides, the CDR3 is TGTGCCAGTAGTCAGGGACTCATGTTTGCGGGACATGGCTACACCTTC.

The rearrangement uses TRBV29-1 and TRBJ2-1, with D maybe TRBD2 (6 bases). V was shortened by 1 base and J by 8 bases, with 21 bases between the two germline ends. The V gene's germline CDR1 is SQVTM and CDR2 ANQGSEA. CDR3 size: 16 residues. The CDR3 DNA reads as TGCAGCGTTGAAGGGGGGGTAGCCCACACAGGTGATGAGCAGTTCTTC. Its protein is CSVEGGVAHTGDEQFF.

The chain carries TRBV27 and TRBJ2-7; D gene ambiguous. V lost 3 bases to trimming and J lost 1 base, with 13 bases between them. Germline V CDR1 and CDR2: MNHEY, SMNVEV (reference sequence). The length of the CDR3 is 15 residues. Here the CDR3 DNA reads TGTGCCAGCAGTTTCGACTCGGTAGGATCCTACGAGCAGTACTTC. Its protein product is CASSFDSVGSYEQYF.

V usage is TRBV6-5 and J usage is TRBJ1-3, with D tentatively TRBD1 (5 bases). The CDR3 consists of 13 residues. Germline V gives CDR1 MNHEY, CDR2 SVGAGI. Trimming took off 7 bases at V and 0 bases at J, with 7 bases between the two ends. The CDR3 region has the DNA TGTGCCAGCACGGGGGACTCTGGAAACACCATATATTTT. This sequence encodes CASTGDSGNTIYF.